The 22 T cell receptor beta chains reported below all come from one sample, sequenced in a study of blood T cell repertoires in COVID-19. Method: immunoSEQ multiplex PCR; TCRdb's copy keeps in-frame clones and lacks some. The sample records approximately 200,000 clones, about 81% being singletons. Sequenced material: peripheral blood. These receptors originate from a woman aged 80 or over with COVID-19, enrolled during active disease.

V is TRBV7-2 and J is TRBJ1-5; possibly TRBD1 for D (5 bases). The CDR3 length is 13 residues. Trimming took off 1 base at V and 7 bases at J, with 8 bases between the two ends. Germline lookup yields CDR1 SGHTA and CDR2 FQGNSA. The CDR3 is CASSLVGGQPQHF. The CDR3 DNA sequence: TGTGCCAGCAGCTTAGTGGGGGGACAGCCCCAGCATTTT.

This clone was detected a few times. The chain uses TRBV5-6 and TRBJ2-1, with 11 bases lining up with TRBD2. This CDR3 is 14 amino acids long. Germline CDR1 reads SGHDT; CDR2 reads YYEEEE. V was pared by 5 bases and J by 10 bases, with 8 bases of the junction left unmatched. CDR3 in DNA: TGTGCCAGCAGGGGAGGACTAGCGGGTACGGAGCAGTTCTTC. Its translation: CASRGGLAGTEQFF.

The rearrangement uses TRBV2 and TRBJ2-7; D gene ambiguous. The CDR3 has 12 amino acids. V shed 7 bases and J shed 2 bases, with 9 bases lying between them. Germline lookup yields CDR1 SNHLY and CDR2 FYNNEI. The CDR3 coding sequence is TGTGCCAGCACCAGGCTTACCTACGAGCAGTACTTC. Amino acid sequence: CASTRLTYEQYF.

The DNA for the CDR3 is TGCGCCAGCAGCCAAGTCGGTAGCGGTTACAATGAGCAGTTCTTC. Translation: CASSQVGSGYNEQFF. The gene calls are TRBV4-1 and TRBJ2-1; TRBD2 might be the D (6 bases). The CDR3 covers 15 residues. Trimming pared 1 base from V and 4 bases from J, leaving 11 bases between. From germline, CDR1 is MGHRA and CDR2 YSYEKL.

The V call is TRBV4-3, the J call TRBJ2-3; 11 bases map to TRBD2. The CDR3 loop spans 17 amino acids. In germline, CDR1 is LGHNA, CDR2 YSLEER. The V gene end was trimmed by 3 bases and the J gene end by 6 bases; junction bases not matched to a gene: 11. This chain's CDR3 is CASSQEVSGGAFDTQYF. The CDR3 nucleotides are TGCGCCAGCAGCCAGGAAGTTAGCGGGGGGGCCTTTGATACGCAGTATTTT.

This chain connects TRBV28 to TRBJ2-7; a possible D gene is TRBD2 (5 bases). CDR3 length: 12 residues. Germline V gives CDR1 MDHEN, CDR2 SYDVKM. Deletions cut 4 bases from V and 7 bases from J, with 11 bases between. CDR3 residues: CASSSISGEQYF. DNA for the CDR3: TGTGCCAGCAGTTCCATATCGGGGGAGCAGTACTTC.

V usage is TRBV27 and J usage is TRBJ2-1; 10 bases line up with TRBD2. The CDR3 has 16 amino acids. J gave up 7 bases and V 5 bases, and 11 bases lay outside the gene matches. Germline loops: CDR1 MNHEY, CDR2 SMNVEV (reference sequence). The CDR3 DNA follows: TGTGCCAGCAGTACCTCGGCTAGCGGGAGAGGTAATGAGCAGTTCTTC. Protein sequence: CASSTSASGRGNEQFF.

The rearrangement links TRBV6-5 to TRBJ1-1; 11 bases match TRBD1. The CDR3 sequence is 14 residues long. CDR1 and CDR2 from the germline V gene are MNHEY and SVGAGI. Germline trimming cut 4 bases from V and 6 bases from J; bases unmatched to any gene: 4. The CDR3 DNA is TGTGCCAGCAGTTGGGACAGGGGGTTCGCTGAAGCTTTCTTT. Its protein product is CASSWDRGFAEAFF.

The gene calls are TRBV10-3 and TRBJ2-2; D may be TRBD1 (6 bases). Germline CDR1 ENHRY, CDR2 SYGVKD. Trimming pared 6 bases from V and 3 bases from J, leaving 17 bases between. The CDR3 length is 16 residues. The CDR3 DNA reads TGTGCCATCAGGGGTTATGGGGGCGCAGACACCGGGGAGCTGTTTTTT. Protein sequence: CAIRGYGGADTGELFF.

The chain recombines TRBV10-3 with TRBJ1-2; 7 bases match TRBD1. The CDR3 is made up of 14 amino acids. Germline trimming cut 6 bases from V and 4 bases from J; bases unmatched to any gene: 8. Germline-derived CDR1 and CDR2 are ENHRY and SYGVKD. The CDR3 reads CAIRKGTVSYGYTF. The CDR3 DNA reads as TGTGCCATCAGAAAGGGGACAGTTAGCTATGGCTACACCTTC.

The V and J genes are TRBV19 and TRBJ2-5, with TRBD2 as a possible D gene (7 bases). The CDR3 has 13 residues. V was shortened by 9 bases and J by 5 bases, with 16 bases between the two germline ends. The germline gives CDR1 LNHDA, CDR2 SQIVND (reference sequence). CDR3 protein: CARGPGRGETQYF. The CDR3 region has the DNA TGTGCCAGGGGGCCGGGGAGGGGGGAGACCCAGTACTTC.

This rearrangement joins TRBV7-2 to TRBJ1-5; 7 bases are a match to TRBD1. This CDR3 is 14 amino acids long. V lost 2 bases and J lost 7; bases outside the gene matches: 5. CDR1 is SGHTA and CDR2 is FQGNSA in the germline V gene. CDR3 sequence (DNA): TGTGCCAGCAGCTTACGACAGGGAAGACAGCCCCAGCATTTT. This gives the protein CASSLRQGRQPQHF.

The rearrangement links TRBV6-2 or TRBV6-3 to TRBJ1-5; D remains unclear. This CDR3 spans 14 amino acids. The germline V and J ends were trimmed by 4 bases and 3 bases, with 10 bases remaining between them. Germline lookup yields CDR1 MNHEY and CDR2 SVGEGT. The CDR3 DNA reads as TGTGCCAGCAGTTCTCAGGTCTACAATCAGCCCCAGCATTTT. It yields the protein CASSSQVYNQPQHF.

The chain joins TRBV4-1 to TRBJ1-1, with 7 nucleotides matching TRBD1. CDR3 size: 15 residues. Germline trimming cut 4 bases from V and 4 bases from J; bases unmatched to any gene: 9. The germline gives CDR1 MGHRA, CDR2 YSYEKL. The CDR3 sequence: CASSLGPGGSTEAFF. CDR3 DNA sequence: TGCGCCAGCAGCCTGGGGCCAGGGGGTAGCACTGAAGCTTTCTTT.

This rearrangement joins TRBV19 to TRBJ1-1, with 7 positions matching TRBD1. After removal of 4 bases from V and 10 bases from J, the junction contained 12 bases not matched to a gene. The CDR3 is 14 residues long. CDR1 and CDR2 from the germline V gene are LNHDA and SQIVND (reference sequence). The CDR3 nucleotides read TGTGCCAGTAGTACCCTCAGACAGGGCGGAGGAGCTTTCTTT. Its protein product is CASSTLRQGGGAFF.

V is TRBV3-1 (or the pseudogene TRBV3-2) and J is TRBJ2-3; TRBD2 matches at 9 bases. Germline V gene data show CDR1 as LGHDT and CDR2 as YNNKEL (reference sequence). This CDR3 spans 17 amino acids. J lost 2 bases, V lost 4 bases, and 10 bases had no gene match. The CDR3 is CASSRFLAGMITDTQYF. In DNA form, the CDR3 reads TGTGCCAGCAGCCGCTTTCTAGCGGGAATGATCACAGATACGCAGTATTTT.

The J gene is TRBJ2-7, the V gene TRBV15, with TRBD1 as a possible D gene (6 bases). Germline assignment: CDR1 LNHNV and CDR2 YYDKDF (reference sequence). The CDR3 is made up of 14 amino acids. V gave up 5 bases and J gave up 0 bases, with 11 bases separating them. Written as DNA, the CDR3 is TGTGCCACCAGCCCGGACAGAAGCTCCTACGAGCAGTACTTC. It encodes CATSPDRSSYEQYF.

V gene TRBV7-8 combines with J gene TRBJ1-2, with 7 positions matching TRBD1. The CDR3 has 14 residues. Unmatched junction bases numbered 7, after V lost 5 bases and J lost 4 bases. CDR1 and CDR2 from the germline V gene are SGHVS and FQNEAQ. The chain's CDR3 is CASSRGGDSYGYTF. The CDR3 DNA is TGTGCCAGCAGCCGCGGGGGGGACAGCTATGGCTACACCTTC.

The chain uses TRBV15 and TRBJ2-1, with TRBD2 matching over 9 bases. Germline V gives CDR1 LNHNV, CDR2 YYDKDF (reference sequence). Germline trimming cut 7 bases from V and 0 bases from J; bases unmatched to any gene: 4. CDR3 length: 15 amino acids. The chain's CDR3 is CATTKRGDSYNEQFF. The CDR3 region has the DNA TGTGCCACCACCAAGCGGGGGGACTCCTACAATGAGCAGTTCTTC. Drawing the rest from reference TRBV15 and TRBJ2-1, the complete variable domain is DAMVIQNPRYQVTQFGKPVTLSCSQTLNHNVMYWYQQKSSQAPKLLFHYYDKDFNNEADTPDNFQSRRPNTSFCFLDIRSPGLGDTAMYLCATTKRGDSYNEQFFGPGTRLTVL.

The J gene is TRBJ1-3, the V gene TRBV19; D may be TRBD1 (6 bases). This CDR3 comprises 18 residues. V lost 5 bases, J lost 0 bases, and 20 bases lay in between. Germline CDR1 LNHDA, CDR2 SQIVND (reference sequence). The CDR3 is CASSVQAGDLNSGNTIYF. The CDR3 nucleotides read TGTGCCAGTAGTGTGCAGGCAGGGGACCTCAACTCTGGAAACACCATATATTTT.

The gene calls are TRBV19 and TRBJ1-2, with unresolved D. Germline V lookup: CDR1 LNHDA, CDR2 SQIVND (reference sequence). The germline V and J ends were trimmed by 3 bases and 6 bases, with 11 bases remaining between them. CDR3 length equals 13 residues. The CDR3 bases are TGTGCCAGTAGTATGCGAGGGTTTGATGGCTACACCTTC. Amino acids: CASSMRGFDGYTF.

This sequence joins TRBV19 and TRBJ1-1; D not resolved. There are 17 residues in the CDR3. The V gene's germline CDR1 is LNHDA and CDR2 SQIVND (reference sequence). V dropped 7 bases and J dropped 0 bases, with 21 bases sitting between them. CDR3 DNA: TGTGCCAGTACCATGGGCCGGGGAAGGTCTATGAACACTGAAGCTTTCTTT. Its protein product is CASTMGRGRSMNTEAFF.